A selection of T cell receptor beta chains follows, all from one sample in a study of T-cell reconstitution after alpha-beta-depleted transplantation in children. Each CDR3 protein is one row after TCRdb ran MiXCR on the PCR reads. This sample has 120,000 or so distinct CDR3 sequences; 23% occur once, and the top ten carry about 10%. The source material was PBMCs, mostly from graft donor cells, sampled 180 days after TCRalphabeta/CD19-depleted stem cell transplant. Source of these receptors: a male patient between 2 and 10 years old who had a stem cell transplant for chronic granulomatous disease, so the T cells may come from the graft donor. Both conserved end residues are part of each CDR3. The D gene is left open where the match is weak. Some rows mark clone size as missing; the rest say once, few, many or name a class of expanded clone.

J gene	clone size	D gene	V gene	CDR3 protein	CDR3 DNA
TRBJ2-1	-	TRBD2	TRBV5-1	CASSLTSGYAGEQFF	TGCGCCAGCAGCCTGACTAGCGGGTATGCGGGTGAGCAGTTCTTC
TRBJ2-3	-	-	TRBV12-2	CASPPPGGRAVCTDTQYF	TGTGCAAGTCCCCCCCCCGGCGGGAGGGCCGTCTGCACAGATACGCAGTATTTT
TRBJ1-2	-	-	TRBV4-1	CASSQERGDGYTF	TGCGCCAGCAGCCAAGAGAGGGGGGATGGCTACACCTTC
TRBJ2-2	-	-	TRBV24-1	CATSLNSYTGELFF	TGTGCCACCAGTCTTAACAGTTACACCGGGGAGCTGTTTTTT
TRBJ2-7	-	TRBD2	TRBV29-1	CSVEVQAGRYEQYF	TGCAGCGTTGAAGTCCAAGCGGGAAGGTACGAGCAGTACTTC
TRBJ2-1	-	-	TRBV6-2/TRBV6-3	CASSYGGWYNEQFF	TGTGCCAGCAGTTATGGGGGCTGGTACAACGAGCAGTTCTTC
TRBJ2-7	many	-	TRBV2	CASSENVRIYEQYF	TGTGCCAGCAGTGAAAATGTCAGGATCTACGAGCAGTACTTC
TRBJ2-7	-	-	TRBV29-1	CSVAGQLSSYEQYF	TGCAGCGTTGCTGGACAGCTGAGCTCCTACGAGCAGTACTTC
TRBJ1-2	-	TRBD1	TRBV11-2	CASSLRQGGANYGYTF	TGTGCCAGCAGCTTAAGACAGGGAGGTGCTAACTATGGCTACACCTTC
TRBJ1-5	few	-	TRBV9	CASSVQGESQPQHF	TGTGCCAGCAGCGTCCAGGGCGAAAGTCAGCCCCAGCATTTT
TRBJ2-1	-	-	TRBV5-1	CASSHPGPGYNEQFF	TGCGCCAGCAGTCACCCGGGACCGGGATACAATGAGCAGTTCTTC
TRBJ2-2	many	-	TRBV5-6	CASSLGTNTGELFF	TGTGCCAGCAGCTTGGGTACGAACACCGGGGAGCTGTTTTTT
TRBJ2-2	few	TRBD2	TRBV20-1	CSGEGRDTGELFF	TGCAGTGGGGAGGGCAGGGACACCGGGGAGCTGTTTTTT
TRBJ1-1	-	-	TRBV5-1	CASSPVLNTEAFF	TGCGCCAGCAGCCCGGTTTTGAACACTGAAGCTTTCTTT
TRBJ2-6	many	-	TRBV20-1	CSASDRWANVLTF	TGCAGTGCTAGCGACCGTTGGGCCAACGTCCTGACTTTC
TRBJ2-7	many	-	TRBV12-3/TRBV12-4	CASSQEYEQYF	TGTGCCAGCAGTCAGGAGTACGAGCAGTACTTC
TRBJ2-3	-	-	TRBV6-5	CARRRLGAQYF	TGTGCCCGCAGAAGGCTGGGGGCGCAGTATTTC
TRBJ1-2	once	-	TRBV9	CASSPGVNNYGYTF	TGTGCCAGCAGCCCCGGGGTTAACAACTATGGCTACACCTTC
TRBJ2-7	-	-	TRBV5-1	CASSLVAGKYEQYF	TGCGCCAGCAGCTTGGTGGCAGGGAAATACGAGCAGTACTTC
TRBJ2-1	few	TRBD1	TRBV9	CASSVRDSHNEQFF	TGTGCCAGCAGCGTCCGGGACAGTCACAATGAGCAGTTCTTC
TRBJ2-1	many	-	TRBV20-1	CSARVLSLNEQFF	TGCAGTGCTAGAGTCTTAAGTCTCAATGAGCAGTTCTTC
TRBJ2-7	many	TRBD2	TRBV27	CASGGGREQYF	TGTGCCAGCGGGGGGGGGAGAGAGCAGTACTTC
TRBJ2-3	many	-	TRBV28	CASSIGGDTQYF	TGTGCCAGCAGTATCGGGGGAGATACGCAGTATTTT
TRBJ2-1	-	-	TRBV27	CASSSGINEQFF	TGTGCCAGCAGCTCGGGGATCAATGAGCAGTTCTTC
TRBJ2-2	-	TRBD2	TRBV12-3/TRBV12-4	CASSLSRGVPNTGELFF	TGTGCCAGCAGTTTATCGCGGGGGGTCCCGAACACCGGGGAGCTGTTTTTT
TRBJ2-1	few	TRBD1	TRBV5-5	CASSWDRGSYNEQFF	TGTGCCAGCAGCTGGGACAGGGGTTCCTACAATGAGCAGTTCTTC
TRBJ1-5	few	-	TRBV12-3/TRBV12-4	CASSPPRWAGNQPQHF	TGTGCCAGCAGCCCCCCCCGCTGGGCGGGCAATCAGCCCCAGCATTTT
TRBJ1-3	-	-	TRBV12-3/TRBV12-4	CASSLIPAVSSGNTIYF	TGTGCCAGCAGTTTAATCCCCGCAGTCAGCTCTGGAAACACCATATATTTT
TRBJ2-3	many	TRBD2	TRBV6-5	CASSYRGDTDTQYF	TGTGCCAGCAGTTACCGGGGGGACACAGATACGCAGTATTTT
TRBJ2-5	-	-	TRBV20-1	CSARDLSGGKETQYF	TGCAGTGCTAGAGACCTATCGGGGGGCAAAGAGACCCAGTACTTC
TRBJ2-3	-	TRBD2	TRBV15	CATSPQREGPDTQYF	TGTGCCACCAGTCCCCAGCGGGAGGGCCCGGATACGCAGTATTTT
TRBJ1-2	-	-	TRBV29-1	CSVEEEGYGYTF	TGCAGCGTTGAAGAGGAGGGTTATGGCTACACCTTC
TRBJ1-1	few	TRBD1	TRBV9	CASSGGGRGGGRAFF	TGTGCCAGCAGCGGGGGAGGGAGAGGGGGCGGGAGAGCTTTCTTT
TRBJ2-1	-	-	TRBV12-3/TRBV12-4	CASSLVGVYNEQFF	TGTGCCAGCAGTTTGGTCGGAGTATACAATGAGCAGTTCTTC
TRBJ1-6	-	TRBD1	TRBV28	CASSSPTGRIFNSPLHF	TGTGCCAGCAGTTCCCCGACAGGGAGAATCTTCAATTCACCCCTCCACTTT
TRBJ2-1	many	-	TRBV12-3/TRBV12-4	CASTLGPGLDNEQFF	TGTGCCAGCACCCTAGGCCCCGGTTTAGACAATGAGCAGTTCTTC
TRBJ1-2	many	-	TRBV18	CASSPRGTANYGYTF	TGTGCCAGCTCACCTCGGGGGACGGCCAACTATGGCTACACCTTC
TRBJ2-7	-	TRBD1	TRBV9	CASRNLRDRSGEQYF	TGTGCCAGCAGGAACCTACGGGACAGGTCGGGCGAGCAGTACTTC
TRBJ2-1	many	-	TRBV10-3	CAISGAGALDTEQFF	TGTGCCATCAGTGGTGCGGGGGCGCTCGATACTGAGCAGTTCTTC